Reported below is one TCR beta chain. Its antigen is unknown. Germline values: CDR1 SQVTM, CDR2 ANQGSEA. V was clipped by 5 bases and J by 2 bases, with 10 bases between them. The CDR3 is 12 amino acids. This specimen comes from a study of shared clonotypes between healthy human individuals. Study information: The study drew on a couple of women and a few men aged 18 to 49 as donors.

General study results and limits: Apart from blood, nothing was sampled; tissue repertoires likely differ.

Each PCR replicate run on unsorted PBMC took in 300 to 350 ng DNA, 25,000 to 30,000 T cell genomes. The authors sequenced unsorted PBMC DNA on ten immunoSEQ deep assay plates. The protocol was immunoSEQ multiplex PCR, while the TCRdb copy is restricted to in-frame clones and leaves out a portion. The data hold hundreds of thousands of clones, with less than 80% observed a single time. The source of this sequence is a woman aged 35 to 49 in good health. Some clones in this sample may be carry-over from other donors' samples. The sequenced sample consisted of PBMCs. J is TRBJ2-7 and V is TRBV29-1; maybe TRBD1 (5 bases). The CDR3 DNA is TGCAGCGTTTGGGGCGGAACCTACGAGCAGTACTTC. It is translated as CSVWGGTYEQYF.